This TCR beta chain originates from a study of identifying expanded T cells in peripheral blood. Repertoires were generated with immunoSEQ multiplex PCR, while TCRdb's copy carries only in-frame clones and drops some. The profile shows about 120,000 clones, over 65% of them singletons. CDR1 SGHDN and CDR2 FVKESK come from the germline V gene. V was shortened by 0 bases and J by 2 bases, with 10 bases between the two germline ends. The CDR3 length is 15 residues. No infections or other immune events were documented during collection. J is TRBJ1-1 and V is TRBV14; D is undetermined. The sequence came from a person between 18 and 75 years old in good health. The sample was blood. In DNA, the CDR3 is TGTGCCAGCAGCCAAGATTACCTTTACAACACTGAAGCTTTCTTT. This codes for CASSQDYLYNTEAFF.